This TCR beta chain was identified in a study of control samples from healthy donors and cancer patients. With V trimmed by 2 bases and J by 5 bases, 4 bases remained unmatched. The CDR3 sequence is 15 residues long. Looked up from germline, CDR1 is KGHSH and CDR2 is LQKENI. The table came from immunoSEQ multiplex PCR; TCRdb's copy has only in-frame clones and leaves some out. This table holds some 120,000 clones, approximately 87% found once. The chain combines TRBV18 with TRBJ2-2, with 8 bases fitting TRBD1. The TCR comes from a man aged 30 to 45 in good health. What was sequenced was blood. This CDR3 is CASSPGTGTTGELFF. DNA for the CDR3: TGTGCCAGCTCACCAGGGACAGGAACTACCGGGGAGCTGTTTTTT.